The 5 T cell receptor beta chains in this list originate from one sample, sequenced in a study of siplizumab effects on memory and regulatory T cells. Profiling relied on immunoSEQ multiplex PCR, and the TCRdb table lists in-frame clones only, not all of them. Of under 110,000 clones detected, around 90% appear once; the ten largest clones hold more than 10%. Sequenced sample: non-Treg CD4+ T cells sorted from blood. These receptors all come from a human donor in good health.

This clone was recorded only once. CDR3 bases: TGTGCCAGCAGCTCCAACTTGGGCCTCTCCTACAATGAGCAGTTCTTC. Protein sequence: CASSSNLGLSYNEQFF. The V and J genes are TRBV11-3 and TRBJ2-1; D call uncertain. Germline-derived CDR1 and CDR2 are SGHNT and YENEEA. V was shortened by 4 bases and J by 0 bases, with 13 bases between the two germline ends. The CDR3 runs to 16 residues. Full variable domain (outside the CDR3, taken from reference TRBV11-3 and TRBJ2-1): EAGVVQSPRYKIIEKKQPVAFWCNPISGHNTLYWYLQNLGQGPELLIRYENEEAVDDSQLPKDRFSAERLKGVDSTLKIQPAELGDSAVYLCASSSNLGLSYNEQFFGPGTRLTVL.

The chain carries TRBV28 and TRBJ2-5; 8 bases agree with TRBD1. Germline lookup yields CDR1 MDHEN and CDR2 SYDVKM. CDR3 length: 14 amino acids. With V trimmed by 6 bases and J by 4 bases, 7 bases remained unmatched. CDR3 DNA: TGTGCCAGCAGCGAGAGACAGGGGACAGAGACCCAGTACTTC. Its protein product is CASSERQGTETQYF.

This sequence joins TRBV7-2 and TRBJ2-1; no definite D call. Trimming took off 1 base at V and 3 bases at J, with 10 bases between the two ends. This CDR3 contains 15 residues. CDR1 and CDR2 from the germline V gene are SGHTA and FQGNSA. The CDR3 DNA follows: TGTGCCAGCAGCTTAGACAGCGAGAGCTACAATGAGCAGTTCTTC. It is translated as CASSLDSESYNEQFF.

V is TRBV5-4 and J is TRBJ2-5; no clear D gene. Germline V gene data show CDR1 as SGHNT and CDR2 as YYREEE (reference sequence). The length of the CDR3 is 14 residues. Trimming pared 0 bases from V and 5 bases from J, leaving 11 bases between. The CDR3: CASSLGLGRETQYF. The CDR3 bases are TGTGCCAGCAGCTTGGGGCTTGGGCGGGAGACCCAGTACTTC.

This sequence joins TRBV9 and TRBJ2-5, with TRBD2 matching over 14 bases. Germline loops: CDR1 SGDLS, CDR2 YYNGEE. V gave up 3 bases and J gave up 1 base; unmatched junction bases: 5. This CDR3 is built from 17 residues. In DNA form, the CDR3 reads TGTGCCAGCAGCGCGGGACTAGCGGGAGATTTCCAAGAGACCCAGTACTTC. Its translation is CASSAGLAGDFQETQYF. The whole variable domain, filled in from reference TRBV9 and TRBJ2-5, reads DSGVTQTPKHLITATGQRVTLRCSPRSGDLSVYWYQQSLDQGLQFLIQYYNGEERAKGNILERFSAQQFPDLHSELNLSSLELGDSALYFCASSAGLAGDFQETQYFGPGTRLLVL.